This TCR beta chain was retrieved from a study of regulatory T cells in long-lasting Graves disease. The TCR beta library used iRepertoire HTBI primers with Arm-PCR amplification of CDR3. MiXCR, applied by TCRdb to the multiplex PCR reads, yields one record per CDR3 protein. The sample holds about 470,000 distinct CDR3 sequences; around 21% are singletons and the top ten take 7% to 10%. Study results and caveats: Small sample size may have lowered accuracy.

At least ten counts were recorded for this clonotype. Its antigen is currently unknown. The time point denotes: persistent/refractory GD, antithyroid drugs over 5 years with positive TRAb. PBMCs provided the RNA from which the TCR library was made. This specimen consisted of peripheral blood mononuclear cells (PBMCs), obtained when the disease was refractory, from a patient treated with antithyroid drugs. The receptor was derived from a female donor with Graves disease.

The CDR3 nucleotides are TGTGCCAGTAACCGGGACAGGGACTACGAGCAGTACTTC. Translation: CASNRDRDYEQYF. V gene TRBV2 combines with J gene TRBJ2-7; 9 nucleotides align to TRBD1. Germline CDR1 reads SNHLY; CDR2 reads FYNNEI. The CDR3 has 13 amino acids. Trimming at V came to 9 bases and at J to 3 bases, leaving 6 bases not matched to a gene.